Following are 26 T cell receptor beta chains from one sample sequenced in a study of CD8+ T cells in alopecia areata. Once RNA had been extracted, it was reverse transcribed into cDNA to act as the sequencing template. This table comes from immunoSEQ multiplex PCR, and its TCRdb copy is limited to in-frame clones, with some not included. This sample has approximately 120,000 clones, with approximately 47% found just once. Sequenced: NKG2D-low CD8+ T cells sorted from blood. Receptors originate from a human donor with alopecia areata.

This clone has a handful of counts. V gene TRBV29-1 combines with J gene TRBJ2-7; D might be TRBD1 or TRBD2, each matching 6 bases. Germline V gene lookup returns CDR1 SQVTM and CDR2 ANQGSEA. V lost 3 bases to trimming and J lost 6 bases, with 9 bases between them. The CDR3 length is 11 residues. The CDR3 nucleotides are TGCAGCGTTGACGGGGGCTCCGAGCAGTACTTC. The encoded protein is CSVDGGSEQYF.

This clone was seen only a few times. The V gene is TRBV30, the J gene TRBJ2-1; possible D gene TRBD2, 6 bases. Germline values: CDR1 GTSNPN, CDR2 SVGIG (reference sequence). With 6 bases removed from V and 4 bases from J, the gap between germline ends came to 16 bases. The CDR3 loop spans 14 amino acids. The CDR3 DNA reads TGTGCCTGCAAACTTATGCGGGGATACAATGAGCAGTTCTTC. It codes for CACKLMRGYNEQFF.

In this sample, this clone turned up a few times. Here the CDR3 DNA reads TGTGCCAGCAGCCCTTGGCGGGGACCCTCCTACGAGCAGTACTTC. It yields the protein CASSPWRGPSYEQYF. This chain connects TRBV28 to TRBJ2-7, with D maybe TRBD2 (6 bases). This CDR3 has 15 residues. Germline loops: CDR1 MDHEN, CDR2 SYDVKM. The germline V and J ends were trimmed by 6 bases and 0 bases, with 15 bases remaining between them. Supplemented by reference TRBV28 and TRBJ2-7, the full variable domain reads DVKVTQSSRYLVKRTGEKVFLECVQDMDHENMFWYRQDPGLGLRLIYFSYDVKMKEKGDIPEGYSVSREKKERFSLILESASTNQTSMYLCASSPWRGPSYEQYFGPGTRLTVT.

This chain connects TRBV27 to TRBJ2-1; no clear D gene. The CDR3 runs 14 residues. V dropped 5 bases and J dropped 3 bases, with 11 bases sitting between them. CDR1 is MNHEY and CDR2 is SMNVEV in the germline V gene (reference sequence). CDR3 protein: CASSIAKGYNEQFF. In DNA, the CDR3 is TGTGCCAGCAGTATAGCTAAGGGCTACAATGAGCAGTTCTTC.

This rearrangement joins TRBV27 to TRBJ2-3; D possibly uses TRBD1 or TRBD2 (5 bases each). This CDR3 has 16 amino acids. Trimming took off 0 bases at V and 0 bases at J, with 10 bases between the two ends. The germline V gene has CDR1 MNHEY and CDR2 SMNVEV (reference sequence). The CDR3 loop reads CASSLSRGGSTDTQYF. The CDR3 DNA is TGTGCCAGCAGTTTATCGAGGGGCGGAAGCACAGATACGCAGTATTTT.

This clone was detected only a few times. This chain joins TRBV11-1 and TRBJ2-3, with D uncertain. V lost 5 bases to trimming and J lost 1 base, with 10 bases between them. CDR1 SGHAT and CDR2 FQDESV come from the germline V gene (reference sequence). The CDR3 is 14 residues long. CDR3: CASSPPLRTDTQYF. The CDR3 DNA reads TGTGCCAGCAGCCCCCCACTTCGCACAGATACGCAGTATTTT.

This chain uses TRBV29-1 with TRBJ2-2, with D perhaps matching TRBD1 (5 bases). V was shortened by 4 bases and J by 7 bases, with 10 bases between the two germline ends. This CDR3 contains 12 residues. Germline V gene data show CDR1 as SQVTM and CDR2 as ANQGSEA. CDR3 region: CSVAREHGELFF. As DNA, the CDR3 is TGCAGCGTTGCCAGGGAACACGGGGAGCTGTTTTTT.

V and J are TRBV9 and TRBJ2-7; perhaps TRBD1 as D (5 bases). Trimming took off 0 bases at V and 3 bases at J, with 13 bases between the two ends. This CDR3 comprises 15 residues. Germline V gene sequence: CDR1 SGDLS, CDR2 YYNGEE. In DNA form, the CDR3 reads TGTGCCAGCAGCGTAGGTCAGGGCCCGAACTACGAGCAGTACTTC. Encoded protein: CASSVGQGPNYEQYF.

Note on this clone: The same CDR3 is also encoded by other DNA sequences in this sample. The chain joins TRBV27 to TRBJ2-1; D is ambiguous. The CDR3 has 13 residues. Trimming removed 3 bases at V and 0 bases at J, with 3 bases between. The germline V gene encodes CDR1 MNHEY and CDR2 SMNVEV (reference sequence). The DNA of the CDR3 is TGTGCCAGCAGTTTCAGCTCCTACAATGAGCAGTTCTTC. Translated, it gives CASSFSSYNEQFF.

The CDR3, as DNA: TGCAGCGGTTGGGAAAGTGAGACCCAGTACTTC. It encodes CSGWESETQYF. The gene calls are TRBV29-1 and TRBJ2-5, with D unresolved. Germline V lookup: CDR1 SQVTM, CDR2 ANQGSEA. The CDR3 runs 11 residues. The V end lost 7 bases, the J end lost 5 bases, and 11 bases lay between the germline ends. Combining the CDR3 with reference TRBV29-1 and TRBJ2-5 gives the whole variable domain SAVISQKPSRDICQRGTSLTIQCQVDSQVTMMFWYRQQPGQSLTLIATANQGSEATYESGFVIDKFPISRPNLTFSTLTVSNMSPEDSSIYLCSGWESETQYFGPGTRLLVL.

DNA for the CDR3: TGCAGCGCAGAGTACACCGGGGAGCTGTTTTTT. Protein: CSAEYTGELFF. The chain uses TRBV29-1 and TRBJ2-2; D is ambiguous. The ends were cut back, 7 bases at V and 3 bases at J, with 6 bases in the middle. The CDR3 totals 11 residues. Germline CDR1 SQVTM, CDR2 ANQGSEA.

V and J are TRBV29-1 and TRBJ2-7, with TRBD1 matching 8 bases. The CDR3 loop spans 12 amino acids. V shed 3 bases and J 5 bases; nucleotides not matched to a gene: 3. Germline CDR1 SQVTM, CDR2 ANQGSEA. CDR3: CSVEDRADEQYF. The CDR3 nucleotides read TGCAGCGTTGAGGACAGGGCCGACGAGCAGTACTTC.

The rearrangement joins TRBV29-1 to TRBJ2-7, with a weak D call TRBD1 (5 bases). Germline CDR1 SQVTM, CDR2 ANQGSEA. Trimming removed 8 bases at V and 4 bases at J, with 15 bases between. The CDR3 runs 12 residues. CDR3 in amino acids: CSSVGVGYEQYF. DNA of the CDR3: TGCAGCTCAGTAGGGGTTGGTTACGAGCAGTACTTC.

Comment on this clone: The sample contains more than one DNA sequence encoding this CDR3. The J gene is TRBJ2-7, the V gene TRBV5-6; TRBD1 or TRBD2 may be the D gene (5 bases each). Germline values: CDR1 SGHDT, CDR2 YYEEEE. V was pared by 5 bases and J by 4 bases, with 10 bases between. The CDR3 spans 12 residues. The CDR3 nucleotides read TGTGCCAGCAGTCCAGGGAGTTACGAGCAGTACTTC. It is translated as CASSPGSYEQYF. Drawing the rest from reference TRBV5-6 and TRBJ2-7, the complete variable domain is DAGVTQSPTHLIKTRGQQVTLRCSPKSGHDTVSWYQQALGQGPQFIFQYYEEEERQRGNFPDRFSGHQFPNYSSELNVNALLLGDSALYLCASSPGSYEQYFGPGTRLTVT.

The rearrangement joins TRBV29-1 to TRBJ1-2, with D tentatively TRBD1 (6 bases). Deletions cut 7 bases from V and 4 bases from J, with 16 bases between. The CDR3 runs 13 residues. Germline values: CDR1 SQVTM, CDR2 ANQGSEA. The CDR3 DNA follows: TGCAGCGCCGACCCCGGGGGGGCCTATGGCTACACCTTC. The encoded protein is CSADPGGAYGYTF.

The chain is built from TRBV29-1 and TRBJ2-1; D is uncertain. V shed 4 bases and J shed 3 bases, with 7 bases lying between them. The length of the CDR3 is 12 residues. Germline V lookup: CDR1 SQVTM, CDR2 ANQGSEA. This CDR3 reads CSVVLDYNEQFF. CDR3 sequence (DNA): TGCAGCGTTGTCTTGGACTACAATGAGCAGTTCTTC.

The chain combines TRBV10-2 with TRBJ2-7; D gene uncertain. The V gene's germline CDR1 is WSHSY and CDR2 SAAADI. The CDR3 has 12 residues. V was shortened by 3 bases and J by 2 bases, with 5 bases between the two germline ends. The CDR3 DNA follows: TGCGCCAGCAGTGAAGGGACCTACGAGCAGTACTTC. As protein: CASSEGTYEQYF.

The chain joins TRBV13 to TRBJ2-3, with D perhaps matching TRBD1 (6 bases). CDR1 and CDR2 (germline): PRHDT, FYEKMQ (reference sequence). The CDR3 has 16 residues. The V end lost 4 bases, the J end lost 0 bases, and 14 bases lay between the germline ends. Here the CDR3 reads CASSSSQGPSTDTQYF. The CDR3 DNA sequence: TGTGCCAGCAGCTCTTCTCAGGGGCCTAGCACAGATACGCAGTATTTT.

This clone has just a few counts. The rearrangement uses TRBV4-1 and TRBJ2-7; D perhaps matches TRBD1 (5 bases). Germline V CDR1 and CDR2: MGHRA, YSYEKL. There are 14 residues in the CDR3. The V end lost 0 bases, the J end lost 3 bases, and 9 bases lay between the germline ends. CDR3 sequence (DNA): TGCGCCAGCAGCCAAGAGCCAGGGTACTACGAGCAGTACTTC. This codes for CASSQEPGYYEQYF.

This rearrangement joins TRBV27 to TRBJ2-3, with no clear D. The CDR3 runs 11 residues. The germline V gene encodes CDR1 MNHEY and CDR2 SMNVEV (reference sequence). The V and J ends lost 2 bases and 9 bases respectively, with 6 bases between them. The DNA for the CDR3 is TGTGCCAGCAGTTTAGGTTCCACGCAGTATTTT. Translation gives CASSLGSTQYF.

The V gene is TRBV14, the J gene TRBJ2-5, with D unclear. V dropped 1 base and J dropped 2 bases, with 11 bases sitting between them. The V gene's germline CDR1 is SGHDN and CDR2 FVKESK. There are 15 residues in the CDR3. The DNA for the CDR3 is TGTGCCAGCAGCCAAGTTCCAGGCGGTCAAGAGACCCAGTACTTC. Translating gives CASSQVPGGQETQYF.

This clone has a handful of counts. The chain is built from TRBV29-1 and TRBJ2-1, with a possible D match to TRBD1 (5 bases). In germline, CDR1 is SQVTM, CDR2 ANQGSEA. The CDR3 contains 15 residues. The V and J ends lost 3 bases and 0 bases respectively, with 12 bases between them. CDR3 in DNA: TGCAGCGTTGATCCAGGGAAGAGCTCCTACAATGAGCAGTTCTTC. It specifies CSVDPGKSSYNEQFF.

The chain couples TRBV30 to TRBJ2-2; D call uncertain. The length of the CDR3 is 11 residues. Germline-derived CDR1 and CDR2 are GTSNPN and SVGIG (reference sequence). Trimming shortened V by 3 bases and J by 1 base, and 0 bases separated the two germline ends. The CDR3 nucleotides are TGTGCCTGGAGGAACACCGGGGAGCTGTTTTTT. It specifies CAWRNTGELFF.

Here the CDR3 reads CAGTRSTGELFF. The CDR3 DNA reads as TGTGCCGGGACGCGGAGCACCGGGGAGCTGTTTTTT. The chain employs TRBV30 and TRBJ2-2; D assignment may be TRBD1 or TRBD2 (5 bases each). The CDR3 has 12 amino acids. V was clipped by 8 bases and J by 4 bases, with 11 bases between them. The germline CDR1 and CDR2 sequences are GTSNPN and SVGIG (reference sequence).

The V gene is TRBV27, the J gene TRBJ2-7, with 7 bases that match TRBD1. CDR1 and CDR2 from the germline V gene are MNHEY and SMNVEV (reference sequence). CDR3 length: 14 residues. V lost 7 bases, J lost 2 bases, and 8 bases stayed unmatched. In DNA form, the CDR3 reads TGTGCCAGCAAGGGGTTGGGACAGACCTACGAGCAGTACTTC. This sequence encodes CASKGLGQTYEQYF.

This clone was counted a few times. The chain joins TRBV7-9 to TRBJ2-1; D may be TRBD1 (6 bases). The CDR3 sequence is 13 residues long. Germline V gene data show CDR1 as SEHNR and CDR2 as FQNEAQ (reference sequence). The germline V and J ends were trimmed by 4 bases and 8 bases, with 12 bases remaining between them. The CDR3 region has the DNA TGTGCCAGCAGCTCGTTACAGGGAGATGAGCAGTTCTTC. This translates into CASSSLQGDEQFF.